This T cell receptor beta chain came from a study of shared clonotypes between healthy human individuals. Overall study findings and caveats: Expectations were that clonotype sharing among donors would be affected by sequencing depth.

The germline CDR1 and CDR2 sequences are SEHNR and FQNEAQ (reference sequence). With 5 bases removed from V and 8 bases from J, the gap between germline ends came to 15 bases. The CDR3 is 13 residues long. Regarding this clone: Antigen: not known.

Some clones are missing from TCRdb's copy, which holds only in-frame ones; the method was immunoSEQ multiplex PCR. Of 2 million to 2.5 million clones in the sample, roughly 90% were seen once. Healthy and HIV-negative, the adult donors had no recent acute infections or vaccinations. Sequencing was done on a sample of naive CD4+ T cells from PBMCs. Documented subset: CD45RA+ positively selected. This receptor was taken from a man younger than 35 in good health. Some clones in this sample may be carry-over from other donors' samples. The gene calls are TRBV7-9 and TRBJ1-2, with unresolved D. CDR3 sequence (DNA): TGTGCCAGCAGCCAGGACTCCCCGGGGGGCTACACCTTC. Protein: CASSQDSPGGYTF.